Below, 19 T cell receptor beta chains from the same sample are listed, as sequenced in a study of blood T cells in healthy people across ages. Then a second PCR, running about 7 to 11 cycles, was carried out with a sample-barcoded 5' primer and a J-beta primer mix. Each CDR3 protein is one row after TCRdb ran MiXCR on the 5' RACE reads. The table has about 400,000 distinct CDR3 sequences, about 55% seen once; the top ten hold 45% to 55%. What was sequenced was blood. These TCRs come from a man aged 60 to 69 in good health.

The rearrangement uses TRBV28 and TRBJ2-7; no firm D call. CDR3 length: 11 amino acids. In germline, CDR1 is MDHEN, CDR2 SYDVKM. The V and J ends lost 6 bases and 5 bases respectively, with 8 bases between them. The CDR3 here is CASRLRDEQYF. DNA for the CDR3: TGTGCCAGCAGGTTACGGGACGAGCAGTACTTC. Using reference TRBV28 and TRBJ2-7 for the parts outside the CDR3, the full variable domain is DVKVTQSSRYLVKRTGEKVFLECVQDMDHENMFWYRQDPGLGLRLIYFSYDVKMKEKGDIPEGYSVSREKKERFSLILESASTNQTSMYLCASRLRDEQYFGPGTRLTVT.

As concerns this clonotype: This may be a read error: a much more frequent sequence differs by one nucleotide. The chain has TRBV4-2 and TRBJ2-5; the D is unclear. The tail of the sequence fits TRBJ2-7 better, so the J call may be wrong. The CDR3 covers 14 residues. CDR1 LGHNA and CDR2 YNFKEQ come from the germline V gene. This chain's CDR3 is CASSQDGRLGEQYF. The CDR3 DNA sequence: TGTGCCAGCAGCCAAGATGGAAGGCTAGGCGAGCAGTACTTC.

The chain recombines TRBV12-3 or TRBV12-4 with TRBJ2-3; D may correspond to TRBD1 or TRBD2 (5 bases each). The CDR3 runs 12 residues. V was trimmed by 10 bases and J by 14 bases, leaving 22 bases between them. DNA for the CDR3: TGTGCCATCTCATTCGCTCGGGACCCGCGGTATTTT. Amino acids: CAISFARDPRYF.

This sequence joins TRBV9 and TRBJ2-5, with TRBD2 matching over 13 bases. The CDR3 spans 17 residues. V was clipped by 0 bases and J by 1 base; unmatched bases: 3. Germline CDR1 is SGDLS and CDR2 is YYNGEE. Here the CDR3 reads CASSVGGTSGIQETQYF. In DNA, the CDR3 is TGTGCCAGCAGCGTAGGAGGGACTAGCGGGATCCAAGAGACCCAGTACTTC.

This clonotype was recorded a few times. The chain employs TRBV29-1 and TRBJ2-7, with D perhaps TRBD1 (5 bases). The V gene lost 3 bases and the J gene lost 3 bases, with 6 bases spanning the gap. This CDR3 is 11 amino acids long. Germline V lookup: CDR1 SQVTM, CDR2 ANQGSEA. The CDR3 loop reads CSVDDSYEQYF. The CDR3 DNA reads TGCAGCGTTGACGACAGCTACGAGCAGTACTTC.

This clonotype was detected a few times. The gene calls are TRBV5-6 and TRBJ2-3; D is unresolved. Germline values: CDR1 SGHDT, CDR2 YYEEEE. The CDR3 totals 14 residues. Trimming took off 0 bases at V and 2 bases at J, with 7 bases between the two ends. In DNA, the CDR3 is TGTGCCAGCAGCTTGGGCTACCCCACAGATACGCAGTATTTT. As protein: CASSLGYPTDTQYF.

A few counts support this clonotype. V usage is TRBV24-1 and J usage is TRBJ2-5, with D maybe TRBD2 (6 bases). This CDR3 has 12 amino acids. Trimming shortened V by 9 bases and J by 2 bases, and 9 bases separated the two germline ends. CDR1 is KGHDR, CDR2 SFDVKD, per germline. This CDR3 is CATGGNQETQYF. The CDR3 DNA is TGTGCCACCGGAGGGAATCAAGAGACCCAGTACTTC.

This clonotype was seen a handful of times. This rearrangement joins TRBV25-1 to TRBJ2-3; 9 bases line up with TRBD1. The V gene's germline CDR1 is MGHDK and CDR2 SYGVNS. V was pared by 9 bases and J by 1 base, with 8 bases of the junction left unmatched. The CDR3 loop spans 15 amino acids. The CDR3 coding sequence is TGTGCCAGGAGGAGGAACAGGGGGCGCACAGATACGCAGTATTTT. The encoded protein is CARRRNRGRTDTQYF.

In this sample, this clonotype turned up a few times. The V call is TRBV6-2 or TRBV6-3, the J call TRBJ2-3; D not resolved. Germline V gene lookup returns CDR1 MNHEY and CDR2 SVGEGT. Between the trimmed V and J ends, which lost 1 base and 12 bases, there was a span of 11 bases. The length of the CDR3 is 12 residues. CDR3 in DNA: TGTGCCAGCAGTTACTTTACCAGTCCTCAGTATTTT. This translates into CASSYFTSPQYF.

The V call is TRBV27, the J call TRBJ2-7, with D unclear. Germline assignment: CDR1 MNHEY and CDR2 SMNVEV (reference sequence). The ends were cut back, 7 bases at V and 0 bases at J, with 13 bases in the middle. The CDR3 totals 14 residues. Written as DNA, the CDR3 is TGTGCCAGCAAGGAAGGCGGACCCTCCTACGAGCAGTACTTC. Its protein is CASKEGGPSYEQYF.

This clonotype was seen at least ten times. CDR3 region: CASSIRASGGRNEQFF. Written as DNA, the CDR3 is TGTGCCAGTAGTATCAGGGCTAGCGGGGGACGGAATGAGCAGTTCTTC. This chain connects TRBV19 to TRBJ2-1; 10 positions match TRBD2. The CDR3 sequence is 16 residues long. V lost 3 bases, J lost 7 bases, and 9 bases stayed unmatched. The germline V gene has CDR1 LNHDA and CDR2 SQIVND (reference sequence).

This clonotype occurred many times. This chain links TRBV4-2 with TRBJ2-1; 7 bases map to TRBD2. Looked up from germline, CDR1 is LGHNA and CDR2 is YNFKEQ. CDR3 size: 14 residues. V lost 1 base and J lost 6; bases outside the gene matches: 3. CDR3 nucleotides: TGTGCCAGCAGCCAAGCCCGGACTAGCAATGAGCAGTTCTTC. It yields the protein CASSQARTSNEQFF.

This clonotype was picked up a small number of times. This sequence joins TRBV30 and TRBJ1-1; tentative D call: TRBD1 (5 bases). V was trimmed by 8 bases and J by 10 bases, leaving 17 bases between them. The CDR3 sequence is 11 residues long. From germline, CDR1 is GTSNPN and CDR2 SVGIG (reference sequence). The CDR3 spells CARLIQGAAFF. For the CDR3, the DNA is TGTGCCCGACTTATCCAGGGTGCAGCTTTCTTT.

This clonotype occurred once. The J gene is TRBJ2-5, the V gene TRBV4-2, with TRBD2 matching over 9 bases. This CDR3 is 16 amino acids long. V gave up 0 bases and J gave up 3 bases; unmatched junction bases: 5. Germline assignment: CDR1 LGHNA and CDR2 YNFKEQ. The CDR3 sequence: CASSQEARGGKETQYF. CDR3 DNA sequence: TGTGCCAGCAGCCAAGAGGCGCGGGGGGGAAAAGAGACCCAGTACTTC.

A word on this clonotype: The conserved phenylalanine or tryptophan normally closing the CDR3 is absent here, so this likely arose from a read error. The J gene is TRBJ2-7, the V gene TRBV6-1; TRBD1 agrees at 10 bases. V was clipped by 4 bases and J by 0 bases; unmatched bases: 15. The CDR3 length is 19 residues. Germline CDR1 and CDR2: MNHNS and SASEGT. In nucleotides, the CDR3 is TGTGCCAGCAGTGGGGAGGGGACAGGGGTCAAGTTCCTCTCCTACGAGCAGTACTTA. Translating it yields CASSGEGTGVKFLSYEQYL.

This clonotype was detected a few times. V usage is TRBV11-1 and J usage is TRBJ2-1; the D gene is possibly TRBD1 (5 bases). The ends were cut back, 1 base at V and 8 bases at J, with 9 bases in the middle. There are 13 residues in the CDR3. Per the germline V gene, CDR1 is SGHAT and CDR2 is FQDESV (reference sequence). The CDR3 nucleotides are TGTGCCAGCAGCTTAGGAGACAGCGATGAGCAGTTCTTC. Translated, it gives CASSLGDSDEQFF.

The V call is TRBV7-6, the J call TRBJ2-4; TRBD2 aligns across 7 bases. The V gene end was trimmed by 5 bases and the J gene end by 13 bases; junction bases not matched to a gene: 8. The CDR3 length is 12 residues. CDR1 and CDR2 from the germline V gene are SGHVS and FNYEAQ. The CDR3 nucleotides read TGTGCCAGCAGCCCGACTAGCTCTCGGCAGTACTTC. Encoded protein: CASSPTSSRQYF.

This clonotype was recorded a few times. The chain carries TRBV4-2 and TRBJ2-4; 7 nucleotides agree with TRBD1. J was trimmed by 0 bases and V by 1 base; bases with no gene match: 12. In germline, CDR1 is LGHNA, CDR2 YNFKEQ. This CDR3 is 19 amino acids long. The CDR3 region is CASSQVKLGTAIAKNIQYF. CDR3 nucleotide sequence: TGTGCCAGCAGCCAAGTAAAGTTGGGGACAGCTATAGCCAAAAACATTCAGTACTTC.

The chain has TRBV4-2 and TRBJ2-7; TRBD1 matches 7 bases. Germline V gene lookup returns CDR1 LGHNA and CDR2 YNFKEQ. The CDR3 covers 14 residues. With V trimmed by 6 bases and J by 3 bases, 8 bases remained unmatched. CDR3 protein: CASSLGQADYEQYF. DNA of the CDR3: TGTGCCAGCAGTCTCGGACAGGCAGACTACGAGCAGTACTTC.